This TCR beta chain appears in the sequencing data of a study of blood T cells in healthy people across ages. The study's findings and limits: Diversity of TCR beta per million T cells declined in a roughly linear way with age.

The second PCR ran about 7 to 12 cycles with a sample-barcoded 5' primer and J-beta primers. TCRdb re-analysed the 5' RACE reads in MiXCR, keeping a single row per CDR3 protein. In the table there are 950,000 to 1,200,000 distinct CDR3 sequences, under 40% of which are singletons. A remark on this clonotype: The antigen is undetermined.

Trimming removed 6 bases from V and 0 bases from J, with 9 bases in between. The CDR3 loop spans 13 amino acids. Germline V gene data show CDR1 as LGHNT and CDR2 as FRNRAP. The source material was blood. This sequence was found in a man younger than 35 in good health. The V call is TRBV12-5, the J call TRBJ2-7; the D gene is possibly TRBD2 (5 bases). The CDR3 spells CASGPSGSYEQYF. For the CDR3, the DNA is TGTGCTAGTGGCCCCAGCGGCTCCTACGAGCAGTACTTC.